The 16 T cell receptor beta chains listed next were all sequenced from one sample in a study of shared T cell receptors in the human thymus. The repertoire was sequenced with immunoSEQ multiplex PCR; TCRdb's copy has only in-frame clones and lacks some. Of about 710,000 clones listed, 80% to 90% are singletons. This sample was also put to use in a study of human thymus T cells.

The specimen sequenced was thymocytes. The source is a boy in the first two years of life with a congenital heart defect.

The chain uses TRBV7-3 and TRBJ2-2; possible D gene TRBD1, 7 bases. Germline CDR1 is SGHTA and CDR2 is FQGTGA. V gave up 2 bases and J gave up 4 bases, with 20 bases separating them. The CDR3 covers 18 residues. CDR3 nucleotide sequence: TGTGCCAGCAGCTTAGTTGCACAGGGGACGCGGGGCACCGGGGAGCTGTTTTTT. Translating gives CASSLVAQGTRGTGELFF.

As concerns this clone: Germline is not matched at one junction end, which may reflect a read error. The chain has TRBV6-5 and TRBJ2-7, with TRBD2 identical over 14 bases. This CDR3 spans 14 amino acids. CDR1 and CDR2 from the germline V gene are MNHEY and SVGAGI. CDR3 in amino acids: CASSYGTSGRGLVF. DNA of the CDR3: TGTGCCAGCAGTTACGGGACTAGCGGGAGAGGTTTAGTCTTC.

The gene calls are TRBV7-2 and TRBJ2-7, with 8 bases lining up with TRBD2. The CDR3 consists of 14 residues. Germline values: CDR1 SGHTA, CDR2 FQGNSA. V was pared by 5 bases and J by 3 bases, with 6 bases of the junction left unmatched. The CDR3 region is CASSPRAGDYEQYF. The CDR3 nucleotides read TGTGCCAGCAGCCCCCGAGCGGGAGACTACGAGCAGTACTTC.

CDR3 amino acids: CASSPREAILYGYTF. The DNA of the CDR3 is TGTGCCAGCAGCCCACGGGAGGCCATACTCTATGGCTACACCTTC. The chain employs TRBV5-4 and TRBJ1-2; D unresolved. The CDR3 spans 15 residues. Germline values: CDR1 SGHNT, CDR2 YYREEE (reference sequence). V was trimmed by 4 bases and J by 4 bases, leaving 17 bases between them.

This clone occurred once. This chain links TRBV6-4 with TRBJ2-3; maybe TRBD2 (5 bases). The germline CDR1 and CDR2 sequences are MRHNA and SNTAGT. The ends were cut back, 2 bases at V and 4 bases at J, with 10 bases in the middle. This CDR3 region has 14 residues. CDR3 residues: CASSDPGIADTQYF. DNA of the CDR3: TGTGCCAGCAGTGACCCGGGAATTGCAGATACGCAGTATTTT.

V gene TRBV19 combines with J gene TRBJ1-6; D unclear. In germline, CDR1 is LNHDA, CDR2 SQIVND (reference sequence). The CDR3 is 12 amino acids. Trimming took 3 bases from V and 14 from J, leaving 11 bases between them. The CDR3 here is CASSIQLGTLHF. Here the CDR3 DNA reads TGTGCCAGTAGTATTCAGCTAGGCACCCTCCACTTT.

This chain uses TRBV7-4 with TRBJ2-1; weak D call: TRBD2 (5 bases). This CDR3 region has 15 residues. CDR1 and CDR2 from the germline V gene are SGHVT and SQSDAQ. Trimming cost V 2 bases and J 2 bases, with 10 bases left between them. CDR3 coding DNA: TGTGCCAGCAGCTTACCCGGGGTGACCTACAATGAGCAGTTCTTC. As protein: CASSLPGVTYNEQFF.

The genes are TRBV5-1 and TRBJ2-5; TRBD1 aligns across 7 bases. Per the germline V gene, CDR1 is SGHRS and CDR2 is YFSETQ. The V and J ends lost 0 bases and 5 bases, in that order; junction bases with no gene match: 10. The CDR3 sequence is 16 residues long. CDR3 in amino acids: CASSLVGDSSGETQYF. The CDR3 DNA reads as TGCGCCAGCAGCTTGGTAGGGGACAGTTCAGGGGAGACCCAGTACTTC.

The chain combines TRBV7-9 with TRBJ2-1; 7 positions match TRBD1. V gave up 4 bases and J gave up 10 bases; unmatched junction bases: 13. The V gene's germline CDR1 is SEHNR and CDR2 FQNEAQ (reference sequence). CDR3 length equals 15 residues. The CDR3 DNA reads TGTGCCAGCAGCTCCTCTGAGGGTTTGGGACAGGAGCAGTTCTTC. Amino acid sequence: CASSSSEGLGQEQFF.

This chain joins TRBV5-4 and TRBJ2-2; TRBD1 agrees at 8 bases. This CDR3 spans 13 amino acids. Germline V gives CDR1 SGHNT, CDR2 YYREEE (reference sequence). V lost 5 bases, J lost 7 bases, and 4 bases stayed unmatched. DNA for the CDR3: TGTGCCAGCAGACAGGGGGGTGGCGGGGAGCTGTTTTTT. This sequence encodes CASRQGGGGELFF. Full variable domain (missing parts from reference TRBV5-4 and TRBJ2-2): ETGVTQSPTHLIKTRGQQVTLRCSSQSGHNTVSWYQQALGQGPQFIFQYYREEENGRGNFPPRFSGLQFPNYSSELNVNALELDDSALYLCASRQGGGGELFFGEGSRLTVL.

This clone was detected only once. The rearrangement joins TRBV4-1 to TRBJ1-2, with 7 bases that match TRBD1. The CDR3 covers 18 residues. Losses at the gene ends were 3 bases for V and 3 bases for J; bases not matched to a gene: 16. The germline V gene has CDR1 MGHRA and CDR2 YSYEKL. The CDR3 nucleotides read TGCGCCAGCAGCCAGGAATTCGAAATTCAGGGGGAATACTATGGCTACACCTTC. Its protein product is CASSQEFEIQGEYYGYTF.

J is TRBJ1-1 and V is TRBV14; D is undetermined. Germline lookup yields CDR1 SGHDN and CDR2 FVKESK. The germline V and J ends were trimmed by 4 bases and 4 bases, with 13 bases remaining between them. This CDR3 is 14 amino acids long. CDR3 nucleotide sequence: TGTGCCAGCAGCCGGAGGCGCGGGATCACTGAAGCTTTCTTT. Its protein product is CASSRRRGITEAFF.

This clone was observed once. The same CDR3 also results from other DNA sequences found in this sample. This chain joins TRBV14 and TRBJ2-7; TRBD1 aligns across 7 bases. V lost 1 base, J lost 6 bases, and 0 bases stayed unmatched. The germline CDR1 and CDR2 sequences are SGHDN and FVKESK. There are 12 residues in the CDR3. In nucleotides, the CDR3 is TGTGCCAGCAGCCAAGGACAGGGCGAGCAGTACTTC. Amino acid sequence: CASSQGQGEQYF.

Here the CDR3 reads CASSFLMSPDGYTF. The CDR3 nucleotides read TGTGCCAGCAGTTTTTTAATGAGCCCTGATGGCTACACCTTC. The chain links TRBV6-5 to TRBJ1-2; D not resolved. In germline, CDR1 is MNHEY, CDR2 SVGAGI. The CDR3 is 14 amino acids. Trimming removed 4 bases at V and 6 bases at J, with 15 bases between.

In this sample, this clone turned up a few times. The chain uses TRBV7-6 and TRBJ2-2; 7 nucleotides agree with TRBD2. This CDR3 is 15 amino acids long. Per germline, CDR1 SGHVS and CDR2 FNYEAQ. The ends lost 5 bases at V and 6 bases at J; junction bases unmatched: 9. CDR3 in DNA: TGTGCCAGCAGCCCCGAGGGCGGGAGCGCCGGGGAGCTGTTTTTT. Its translation: CASSPEGGSAGELFF. Looking up the rest from reference TRBV7-6 and TRBJ2-2 gives the full variable domain: GAGVSQSPRYKVTKRGQDVALRCDPISGHVSLYWYRQALGQGPEFLTYFNYEAQQDKSGLPNDRFSAERPEGSISTLTIQRTEQRDSAMYRCASSPEGGSAGELFFGEGSRLTVL.

The V gene is TRBV4-1, the J gene TRBJ2-7, with 8 nucleotides matching TRBD1. Germline assignment: CDR1 MGHRA and CDR2 YSYEKL. Trimming took 4 bases from V and 5 from J; bases not matched to a gene: 10. This CDR3 is 15 amino acids long. CDR3 protein: CASSPLWTGSNEQYF. In DNA form, the CDR3 reads TGCGCCAGCAGCCCACTATGGACAGGGTCAAACGAGCAGTACTTC.